This T cell receptor (beta chain) is drawn from a study of T cell responses to AZD1222 COVID-19 vaccine. Points from the study as a whole: The repertoires were collected only after the peak T cell response. Vaccination with two AZD1222 doses was followed by a rise in Spike-specific TCR breadth and depth.

As to this clone: The antigen is undetermined.

Repertoires were generated with immunoSEQ multiplex PCR, while TCRdb's copy carries only in-frame clones and drops some. Of 150,000 to 200,000 clones in the sample, about 93% were seen once. Sequencing was performed on peripheral blood, taken on day 0 of AZD1222 vaccination. This TCR derives from an adult in good health.

The CDR3 nucleotides are TGTGCCAGCAGCTCGACAGGGCTGAACACTGAAGCTTTCTTT. Translated, it gives CASSSTGLNTEAFF. The rearrangement uses TRBV11-3 and TRBJ1-1; TRBD1 aligns across 7 bases. CDR1 is SGHNT and CDR2 is YENEEA in the germline V gene. With V trimmed by 4 bases and J by 0 bases, 2 bases remained unmatched. The CDR3 covers 14 residues.